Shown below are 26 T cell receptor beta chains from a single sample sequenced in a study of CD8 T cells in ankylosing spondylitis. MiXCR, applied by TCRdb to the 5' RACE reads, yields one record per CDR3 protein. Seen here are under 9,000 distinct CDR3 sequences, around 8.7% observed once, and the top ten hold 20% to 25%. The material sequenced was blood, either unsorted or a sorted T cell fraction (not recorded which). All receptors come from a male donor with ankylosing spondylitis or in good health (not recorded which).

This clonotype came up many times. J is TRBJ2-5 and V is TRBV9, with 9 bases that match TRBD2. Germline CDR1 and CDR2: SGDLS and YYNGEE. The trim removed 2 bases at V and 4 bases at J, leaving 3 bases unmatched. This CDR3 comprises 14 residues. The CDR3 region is CASSVGTSLETQYF. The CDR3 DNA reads TGTGCCAGCAGCGTCGGGACTAGCCTAGAGACCCAGTACTTC.

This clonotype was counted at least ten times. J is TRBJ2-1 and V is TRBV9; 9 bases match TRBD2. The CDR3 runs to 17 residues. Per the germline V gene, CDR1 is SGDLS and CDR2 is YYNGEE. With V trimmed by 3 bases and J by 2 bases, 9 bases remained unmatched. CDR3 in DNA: TGTGCCAGCAGCGCACCCGAAGGCGGGGGGGCCTACAATGAGCAGTTCTTC. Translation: CASSAPEGGGAYNEQFF.

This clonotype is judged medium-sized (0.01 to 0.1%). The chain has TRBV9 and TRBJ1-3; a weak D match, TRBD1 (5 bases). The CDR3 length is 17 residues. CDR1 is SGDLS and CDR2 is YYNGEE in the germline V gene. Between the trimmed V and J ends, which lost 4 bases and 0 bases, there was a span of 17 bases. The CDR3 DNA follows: TGTGCCAGCAGCTCCCCTCGACGGGGGAGCTCTGGAAACACCATATATTTT. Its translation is CASSSPRRGSSGNTIYF.

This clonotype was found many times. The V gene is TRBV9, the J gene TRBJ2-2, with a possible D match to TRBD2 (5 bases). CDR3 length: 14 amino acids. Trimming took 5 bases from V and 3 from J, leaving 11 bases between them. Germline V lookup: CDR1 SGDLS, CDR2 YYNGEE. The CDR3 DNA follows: TGTGCCAGCAGACCTAGCTCCCACACCGGGGAGCTGTTTTTT. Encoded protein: CASRPSSHTGELFF.

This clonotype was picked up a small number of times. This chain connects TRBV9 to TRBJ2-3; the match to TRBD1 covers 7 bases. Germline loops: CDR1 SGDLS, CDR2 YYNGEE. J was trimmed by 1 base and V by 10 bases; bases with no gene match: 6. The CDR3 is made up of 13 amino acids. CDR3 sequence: CASGGSGTDTQYF. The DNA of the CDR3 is TGTGCCTCAGGGGGTAGCGGCACAGATACGCAGTATTTT.

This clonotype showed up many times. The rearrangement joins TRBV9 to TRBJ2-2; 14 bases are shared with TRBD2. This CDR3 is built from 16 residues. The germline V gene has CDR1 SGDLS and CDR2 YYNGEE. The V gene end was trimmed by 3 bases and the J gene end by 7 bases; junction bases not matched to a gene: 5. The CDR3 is CASSAGTSGSGGELFF. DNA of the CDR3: TGTGCCAGCAGCGCGGGGACTAGCGGGAGCGGCGGGGAGCTGTTTTTT.

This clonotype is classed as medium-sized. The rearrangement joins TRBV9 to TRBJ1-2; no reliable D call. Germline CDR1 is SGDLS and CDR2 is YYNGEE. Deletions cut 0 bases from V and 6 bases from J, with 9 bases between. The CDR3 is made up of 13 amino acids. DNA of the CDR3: TGTGCCAGCAGCGTAGGTACTGGGGATGGCTACACCTTC. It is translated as CASSVGTGDGYTF.

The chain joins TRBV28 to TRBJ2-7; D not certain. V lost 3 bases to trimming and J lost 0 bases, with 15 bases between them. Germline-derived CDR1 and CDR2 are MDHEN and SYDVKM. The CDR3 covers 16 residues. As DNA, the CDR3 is TGTGCCAGCAGTTTCCCCCGAACGTCCCTCTCCTACGAGCAGTACGTC. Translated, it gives CASSFPRTSLSYEQYV.

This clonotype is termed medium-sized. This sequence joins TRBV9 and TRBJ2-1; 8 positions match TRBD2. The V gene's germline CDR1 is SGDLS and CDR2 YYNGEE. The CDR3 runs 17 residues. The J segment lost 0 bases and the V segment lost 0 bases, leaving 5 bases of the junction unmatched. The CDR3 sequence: CASSVEVSGASYNEQFF. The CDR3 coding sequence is TGTGCCAGCAGCGTAGAAGTTAGCGGGGCCTCCTACAATGAGCAGTTCTTC.

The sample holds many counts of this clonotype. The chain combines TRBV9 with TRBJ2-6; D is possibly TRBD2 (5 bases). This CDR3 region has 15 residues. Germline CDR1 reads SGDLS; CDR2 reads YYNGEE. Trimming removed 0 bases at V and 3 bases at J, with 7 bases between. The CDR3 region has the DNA TGTGCCAGCAGCGTAGACGGGATTGGGGCCAACGTCCTGACTTTC. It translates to CASSVDGIGANVLTF.

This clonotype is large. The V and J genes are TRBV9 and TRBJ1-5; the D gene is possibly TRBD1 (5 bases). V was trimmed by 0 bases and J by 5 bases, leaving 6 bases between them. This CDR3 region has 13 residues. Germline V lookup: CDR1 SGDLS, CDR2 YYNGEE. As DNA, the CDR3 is TGTGCCAGCAGCGTAGGGGGGTATCAGCCCCAGCATTTT. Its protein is CASSVGGYQPQHF.

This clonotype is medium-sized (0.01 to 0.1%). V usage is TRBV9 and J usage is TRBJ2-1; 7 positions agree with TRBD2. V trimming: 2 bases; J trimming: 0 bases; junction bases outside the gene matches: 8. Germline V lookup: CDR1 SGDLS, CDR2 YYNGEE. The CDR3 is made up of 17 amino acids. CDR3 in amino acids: CASSVSSRGSSYNEQFF. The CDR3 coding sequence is TGTGCCAGCAGCGTCTCATCGCGGGGGAGCTCCTACAATGAGCAGTTCTTC.

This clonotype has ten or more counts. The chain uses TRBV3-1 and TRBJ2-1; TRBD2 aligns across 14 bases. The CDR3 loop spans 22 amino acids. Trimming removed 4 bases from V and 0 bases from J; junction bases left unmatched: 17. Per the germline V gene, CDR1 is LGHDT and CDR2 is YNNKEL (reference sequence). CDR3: CASSPYPGLAGVQKRSYNEQFF. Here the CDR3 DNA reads TGTGCCAGCAGCCCCTACCCGGGACTAGCGGGAGTTCAGAAACGCTCCTACAATGAGCAGTTCTTC.

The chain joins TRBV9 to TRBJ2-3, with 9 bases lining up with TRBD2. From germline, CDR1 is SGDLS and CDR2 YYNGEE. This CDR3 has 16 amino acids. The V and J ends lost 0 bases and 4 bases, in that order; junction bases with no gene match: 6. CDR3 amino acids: CASSVVGSGSADTQYF. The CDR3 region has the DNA TGTGCCAGCAGCGTAGTAGGTAGCGGGAGTGCAGATACGCAGTATTTT.

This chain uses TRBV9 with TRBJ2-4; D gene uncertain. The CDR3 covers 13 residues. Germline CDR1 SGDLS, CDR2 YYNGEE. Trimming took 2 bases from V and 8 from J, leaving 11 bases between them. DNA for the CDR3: TGTGCCAGCAGCGTGGACCTGATGGACATTCAGTACTTC. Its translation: CASSVDLMDIQYF.

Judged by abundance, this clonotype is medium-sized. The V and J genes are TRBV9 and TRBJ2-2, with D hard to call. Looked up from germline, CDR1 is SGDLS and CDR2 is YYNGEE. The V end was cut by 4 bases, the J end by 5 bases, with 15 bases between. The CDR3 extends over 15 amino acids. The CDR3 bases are TGTGCCAGCAGCCAAAACTGGGGTCCGACCGGGGAGCTGTTTTTT. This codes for CASSQNWGPTGELFF.

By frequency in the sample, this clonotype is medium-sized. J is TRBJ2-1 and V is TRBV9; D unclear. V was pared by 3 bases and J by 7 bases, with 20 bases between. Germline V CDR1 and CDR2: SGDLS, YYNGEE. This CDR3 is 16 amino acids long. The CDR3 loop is CASSGNTRLLSNEQFF. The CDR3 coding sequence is TGTGCCAGCAGCGGAAATACCCGCCTACTTTCGAATGAGCAGTTCTTC. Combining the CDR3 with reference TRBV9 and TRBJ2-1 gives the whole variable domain DSGVTQTPKHLITATGQRVTLRCSPRSGDLSVYWYQQSLDQGLQFLIQYYNGEERAKGNILERFSAQQFPDLHSELNLSSLELGDSALYFCASSGNTRLLSNEQFFGPGTRLTVL.

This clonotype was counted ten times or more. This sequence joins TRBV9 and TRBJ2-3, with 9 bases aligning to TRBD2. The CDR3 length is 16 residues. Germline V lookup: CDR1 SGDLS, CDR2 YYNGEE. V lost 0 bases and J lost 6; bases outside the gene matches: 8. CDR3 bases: TGTGCCAGCAGCGTAGTAGCGGGAGTCTCACTTGATACGCAGTATTTT. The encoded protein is CASSVVAGVSLDTQYF.

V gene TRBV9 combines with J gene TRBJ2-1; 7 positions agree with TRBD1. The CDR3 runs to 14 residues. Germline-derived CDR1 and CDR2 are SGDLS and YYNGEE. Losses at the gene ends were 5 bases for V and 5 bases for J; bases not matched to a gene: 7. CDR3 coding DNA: TGTGCCAGCAGTTACGGGACAGATGACAATGAGCAGTTCTTC. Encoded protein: CASSYGTDDNEQFF. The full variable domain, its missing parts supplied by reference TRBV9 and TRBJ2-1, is DSGVTQTPKHLITATGQRVTLRCSPRSGDLSVYWYQQSLDQGLQFLIQYYNGEERAKGNILERFSAQQFPDLHSELNLSSLELGDSALYFCASSYGTDDNEQFFGPGTRLTVL.

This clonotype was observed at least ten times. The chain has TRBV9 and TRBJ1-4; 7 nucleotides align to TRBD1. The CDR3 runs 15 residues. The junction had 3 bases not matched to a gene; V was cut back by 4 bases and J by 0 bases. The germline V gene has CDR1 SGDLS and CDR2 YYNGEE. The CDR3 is CASSPGQTTNEKLFF. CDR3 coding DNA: TGTGCCAGCAGCCCGGGACAGACAACTAATGAAAAACTGTTTTTT.

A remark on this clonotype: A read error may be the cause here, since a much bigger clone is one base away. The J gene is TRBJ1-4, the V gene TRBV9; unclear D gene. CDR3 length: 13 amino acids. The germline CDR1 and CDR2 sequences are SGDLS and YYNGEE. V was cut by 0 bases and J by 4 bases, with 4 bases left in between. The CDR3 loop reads CASSVGVNEKLFF. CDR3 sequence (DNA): TGTGCCAGCAGCGTAGGGGTTAATGAAAAACTGTTTTTT.

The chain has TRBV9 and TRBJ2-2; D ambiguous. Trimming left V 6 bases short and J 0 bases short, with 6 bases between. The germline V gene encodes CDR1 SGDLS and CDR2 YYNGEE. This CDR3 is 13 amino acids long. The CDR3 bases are TGTGCCAGCATGGCAGCGAACACCGGGGAGCTGTTTTTT. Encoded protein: CASMAANTGELFF.

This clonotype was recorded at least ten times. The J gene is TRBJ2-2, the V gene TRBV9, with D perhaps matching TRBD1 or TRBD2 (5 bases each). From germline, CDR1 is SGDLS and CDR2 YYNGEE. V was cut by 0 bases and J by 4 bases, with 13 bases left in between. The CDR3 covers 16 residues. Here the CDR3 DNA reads TGTGCCAGCAGCGTAGCCGGGACGCTGACCACCGGGGAGCTGTTTTTT. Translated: CASSVAGTLTTGELFF.

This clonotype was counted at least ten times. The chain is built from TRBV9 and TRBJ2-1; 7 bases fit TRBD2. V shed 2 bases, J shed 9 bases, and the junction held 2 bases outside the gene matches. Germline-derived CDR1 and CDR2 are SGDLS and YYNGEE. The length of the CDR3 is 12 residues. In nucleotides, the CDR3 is TGTGCCAGCAGCGTGGCGGGAGCTGAGCAGTTCTTC. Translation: CASSVAGAEQFF.

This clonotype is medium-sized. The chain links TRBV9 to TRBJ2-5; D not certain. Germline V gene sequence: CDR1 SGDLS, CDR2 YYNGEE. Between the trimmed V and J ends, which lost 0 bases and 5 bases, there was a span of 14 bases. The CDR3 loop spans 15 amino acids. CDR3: CASSVDPSSWETQYF. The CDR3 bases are TGTGCCAGCAGCGTAGACCCCTCGAGCTGGGAGACCCAGTACTTC.

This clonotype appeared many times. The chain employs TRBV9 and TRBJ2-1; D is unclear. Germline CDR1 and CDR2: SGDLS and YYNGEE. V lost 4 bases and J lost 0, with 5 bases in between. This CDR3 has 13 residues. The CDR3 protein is CASSYGSYNEQFF. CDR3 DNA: TGTGCCAGCAGCTACGGCTCCTACAATGAGCAGTTCTTC.